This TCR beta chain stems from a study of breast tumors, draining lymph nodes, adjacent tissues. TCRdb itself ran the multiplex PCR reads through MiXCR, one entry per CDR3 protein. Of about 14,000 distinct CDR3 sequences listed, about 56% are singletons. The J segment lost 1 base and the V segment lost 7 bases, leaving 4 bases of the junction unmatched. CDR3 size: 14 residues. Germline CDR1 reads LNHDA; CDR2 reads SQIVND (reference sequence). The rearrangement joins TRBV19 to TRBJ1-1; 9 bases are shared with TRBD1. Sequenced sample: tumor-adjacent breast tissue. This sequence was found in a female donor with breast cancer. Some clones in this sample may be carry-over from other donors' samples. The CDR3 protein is CASILTGGNTEAFF. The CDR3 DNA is TGTGCCAGTATTCTGACAGGGGGGAACACTGAAGCTTTCTTT.